Described below is a single TCR beta chain sequence and its context. The data belong to a study of blood T cell repertoires in COVID-19. The overall study: COVID-19 samples, acute and convalescent, were from the United States, Italy and Spain. PBMCs, B-cell-depleted T cells, or T cells were the source of the cDNA or gDNA that made up the material.

Germline V gene lookup returns CDR1 SGDLS and CDR2 YYNGEE. The CDR3 is 17 amino acids. Unmatched junction bases numbered 11, after V lost 4 bases and J lost 7 bases. Original data processing: Counts of nucleated cells, estimated from reference gene primer amplification, were obtained. Assay used: immunoSEQ multiplex PCR; TCRdb lists only in-frame clones, some missing. The DNA gave D and trimming, while V, J and clone size come from that table. The table includes around 200,000 clones, roughly four fifths detected once. The TCR comes from a man aged 50 or older with active or convalescent COVID-19. Sample: peripheral blood. The chain couples TRBV9 to TRBJ2-1; 13 bases agree with TRBD2. The CDR3 DNA is TGTGCCAGCAGCCTCCGGACTAGCGGGGGTTCCTTGAATGAGCAGTTCTTC. It translates to CASSLRTSGGSLNEQFF.